The 26 T cell receptor beta chains below come from one sample, sequenced in a study of PD-L1 blockade in urothelial cancer (dated by TCRdb to about 2017). Library preparation was by the immunoSEQ multiplex PCR assay. What TCRdb holds here is the immuneACCESS table cut down to in-frame rearrangements. Part of the clones is not present; checked against another copy, under half of the missing clones reflect an unresolved V gene, and the others are unexplained. The sample table records more than 45,000 clones; 70% to 80% of these occur just once. Over 3.5% of the sample lies in the top ten. The sample in question was PBMCs, obtained around atezolizumab (anti-PD-L1) treatment. The receptors were gathered from a man between 65 and 80 years old with urothelial cancer.

This chain connects TRBV25-1 to TRBJ1-1, with 8 bases aligning to TRBD1. The CDR3 has 15 amino acids. V was clipped by 6 bases and J by 2 bases; unmatched bases: 8. Germline assignment: CDR1 MGHDK and CDR2 SYGVNS. In DNA form, the CDR3 reads TGTGCCAGCAGCCCTGGACAGGGAACTAACACTGAAGCTTTCTTT. Translated, it gives CASSPGQGTNTEAFF.

The V call is TRBV7-2, the J call TRBJ2-1, with D maybe TRBD1 (6 bases). CDR3 size: 15 residues. Trimming stripped 1 base from V and 2 bases from J, with 9 bases between. The germline CDR1 and CDR2 sequences are SGHTA and FQGNSA. In DNA, the CDR3 is TGTGCCAGCAGCTTAGGGACAGATACCTACAATGAGCAGTTCTTC. Translation gives CASSLGTDTYNEQFF.

This clone was counted many times. The chain recombines TRBV2 with TRBJ2-1; the match to TRBD2 covers 9 bases. J lost 9 bases, V lost 2 bases, and 8 bases had no gene match. The CDR3 spans 15 residues. Germline values: CDR1 SNHLY, CDR2 FYNNEI. CDR3 sequence: CASSELAGKASEQFF. As DNA, the CDR3 is TGTGCCAGCAGTGAACTAGCGGGAAAAGCCAGTGAGCAGTTCTTC. The variable domain in full, completed from reference TRBV2 and TRBJ2-1, reads EPEVTQTPSHQVTQMGQEVILRCVPISNHLYFYWYRQILGQKVEFLVSFYNNEISEKSEIFDDQFSVERPDGSNFTLKIRSTKLEDSAMYFCASSELAGKASEQFFGPGTRLTVL.

This sequence joins TRBV25-1 and TRBJ1-4; possible D gene TRBD1, 5 bases. Germline-derived CDR1 and CDR2 are MGHDK and SYGVNS. The CDR3 consists of 15 residues. V shed 1 base and J shed 8 bases, with 14 bases lying between them. CDR3 residues: CASSESGGSYEKLFF. The CDR3 nucleotides are TGTGCCAGCAGTGAATCGGGGGGGTCTTACGAAAAACTGTTTTTT.

The chain joins TRBV5-4 to TRBJ1-1; 8 bases map to TRBD1. The J segment lost 4 bases and the V segment lost 4 bases, leaving 6 bases of the junction unmatched. The CDR3 runs 14 residues. Germline V gene data show CDR1 as SGHNT and CDR2 as YYREEE (reference sequence). CDR3 sequence reads: CASSAGQERTEAFF. The CDR3 DNA reads as TGTGCCAGCAGCGCGGGACAGGAGCGCACTGAAGCTTTCTTT.

V gene TRBV5-6 combines with J gene TRBJ1-2, with D possibly TRBD1 on 6 matching bases. Trimming removed 4 bases at V and 3 bases at J, with 10 bases between. Looked up from germline, CDR1 is SGHDT and CDR2 is YYEEEE. CDR3 length: 13 residues. CDR3 DNA sequence: TGTGCCAGCAGCCTGGACAGTTACTATGGCTACACCTTC. Encoded protein: CASSLDSYYGYTF. The full variable domain, with the rest looked up from reference TRBV5-6 and TRBJ1-2, is DAGVTQSPTHLIKTRGQQVTLRCSPKSGHDTVSWYQQALGQGPQFIFQYYEEEERQRGNFPDRFSGHQFPNYSSELNVNALLLGDSALYLCASSLDSYYGYTFGSGTRLTVV.

The rearrangement uses TRBV29-1 and TRBJ2-3; TRBD1 aligns across 8 bases. After removal of 8 bases from V and 3 bases from J, the junction contained 10 bases not matched to a gene. Germline CDR1 SQVTM, CDR2 ANQGSEA. This CDR3 region has 14 residues. The CDR3 region is CSIGTGISTDTQYF. The CDR3 DNA follows: TGCAGCATAGGGACAGGTATATCGACAGATACGCAGTATTTT.

The gene calls are TRBV5-6 and TRBJ2-7; TRBD1 agrees at 8 bases. The CDR3 contains 16 residues. From germline, CDR1 is SGHDT and CDR2 YYEEEE. Trimming at V came to 4 bases and at J to 1 base, leaving 10 bases not matched to a gene. Written as DNA, the CDR3 is TGTGCCAGCAGCGCGGACTTGGACAGGGTTTCCTACGAGCAGTACTTC. Encoded protein: CASSADLDRVSYEQYF.

This clone occurred once. The V call is TRBV11-2, the J call TRBJ1-5; 8 bases fit TRBD1. The germline CDR1 and CDR2 sequences are SGHAT and FQNNGV. The CDR3 consists of 17 residues. The V segment lost 1 base and the J segment 4 bases; nucleotides outside the gene matches: 9. Here the CDR3 DNA reads TGTGCCAGCAGCTTAGGCCGGCTTTACAGGGGGAATCAGCCCCAGCATTTT. This codes for CASSLGRLYRGNQPQHF.

This chain connects TRBV2 to TRBJ1-5, with D unresolved. Trimming pared 2 bases from V and 2 bases from J, leaving 13 bases between. Germline lookup yields CDR1 SNHLY and CDR2 FYNNEI. The CDR3 consists of 16 residues. The CDR3 DNA reads as TGTGCCAGCAGTGAAAGGCGGCGAAGCGGCAATCAGCCCCAGCATTTT. Residues: CASSERRRSGNQPQHF.

There are a few counts of this clone. V usage is TRBV4-2 and J usage is TRBJ2-4; D may be TRBD2 (5 bases). This CDR3 has 19 residues. The V gene lost 4 bases and the J gene lost 0 bases, with 22 bases spanning the gap. Per the germline V gene, CDR1 is LGHNA and CDR2 is YNFKEQ. The CDR3 DNA reads TGTGCCAGCAGCCTAAGAGGGAGTAGAGGGCCCCTAGCCAAAAACATTCAGTACTTC. The encoded protein is CASSLRGSRGPLAKNIQYF.

The rearrangement joins TRBV5-1 to TRBJ2-6; D not resolved. The CDR3 covers 15 residues. In germline, CDR1 is SGHRS, CDR2 YFSETQ. The V end lost 4 bases, the J end lost 7 bases, and 15 bases lay between the germline ends. The chain's CDR3 is CASSLTTRRANVLTF. For the CDR3, the DNA is TGCGCCAGCAGCCTTACAACGCGGCGAGCCAACGTCCTGACTTTC.

The sample holds one count of this clone. At one end the junction does not follow the germline gene, possibly because of a read error. The CDR3 loop is CASSQAGGYYEQYF. The CDR3, as DNA: TGTGCCAGCAGTCAAGCGGGGGGGTACTACGAGCAGTACTTC. The chain joins TRBV14 to TRBJ2-7; TRBD2 agrees at 10 bases. Germline V gives CDR1 SGHDN, CDR2 FVKESK. The length of the CDR3 is 14 residues.

V and J are TRBV6-6 and TRBJ2-1; 7 nucleotides line up with TRBD1. The CDR3 totals 16 residues. Germline V gene sequence: CDR1 MNHNY, CDR2 SVGAGI (reference sequence). V gave up 7 bases and J gave up 2 bases; unmatched junction bases: 11. The CDR3 loop reads CASKPTGKVTYNEQFF. CDR3 nucleotides: TGTGCCAGCAAGCCGACAGGGAAAGTGACCTACAATGAGCAGTTCTTC.

This sequence joins TRBV7-2 and TRBJ2-3; D perhaps matches TRBD1 (5 bases). CDR3 length: 15 amino acids. Germline V CDR1 and CDR2: SGHTA, FQGNSA. Trimming shortened V by 5 bases and J by 5 bases, and 17 bases separated the two germline ends. The CDR3 DNA reads TGTGCCAGCAGCCCTATTTTAGGGGTTGGAGATACGCAGTATTTT. It specifies CASSPILGVGDTQYF.

This clone was picked up a small number of times. The rearrangement joins TRBV19 to TRBJ2-7; 12 bases fit TRBD1. This CDR3 region has 17 residues. CDR1 LNHDA and CDR2 SQIVND come from the germline V gene (reference sequence). V gave up 3 bases and J gave up 4 bases; unmatched junction bases: 10. The CDR3 bases are TGTGCCAGTAGTATTCGAATCCCGGGACAGGGGGCTTACGAGCAGTACTTC. Translated: CASSIRIPGQGAYEQYF.

V gene TRBV7-3 combines with J gene TRBJ1-6; a weak D match, TRBD1 (5 bases). V was cut by 5 bases and J by 13 bases, with 18 bases left in between. Germline V CDR1 and CDR2: SGHTA, FQGTGA. The CDR3 consists of 14 residues. In DNA, the CDR3 is TGTGCCAGCAGCCCTGGGGCGGGGGACCATCCCCTCCACTTT. It yields the protein CASSPGAGDHPLHF.

The chain recombines TRBV9 with TRBJ2-7; maybe TRBD1 (5 bases). The germline V gene has CDR1 SGDLS and CDR2 YYNGEE. V shed 0 bases and J shed 7 bases, with 11 bases lying between them. This CDR3 comprises 13 residues. This CDR3 is CASSVAGFGEQYF. In DNA form, the CDR3 reads TGTGCCAGCAGCGTAGCAGGGTTCGGTGAGCAGTACTTC.

This clone showed up just a few times. This chain uses TRBV6-5 with TRBJ2-5; possible D gene TRBD2, 5 bases. The CDR3 sequence is 11 residues long. The germline V and J ends were trimmed by 7 bases and 2 bases, with 5 bases remaining between them. CDR1 is MNHEY and CDR2 is SVGAGI in the germline V gene. This chain's CDR3 is CASTGQETQYF. CDR3 nucleotides: TGTGCCAGCACGGGACAAGAGACCCAGTACTTC.

The chain combines TRBV9 with TRBJ1-1, with D unresolved. The germline gives CDR1 SGDLS, CDR2 YYNGEE. V was shortened by 2 bases and J by 2 bases, with 10 bases between the two germline ends. The CDR3 sequence is 14 residues long. As DNA, the CDR3 is TGTGCCAGCAGCGTCCAATCTAGTAACACTGAAGCTTTCTTT. This translates into CASSVQSSNTEAFF.

V gene TRBV11-2 combines with J gene TRBJ2-3; D may be TRBD1 (8 bases). The germline V gene has CDR1 SGHAT and CDR2 FQNNGV. The CDR3 runs 17 residues. V lost 5 bases, J lost 0 bases, and 18 bases lay in between. CDR3 nucleotide sequence: TGTGCCAGCAGCCGCGGACAGGGAGGGGGAAGCACAGATACGCAGTATTTT. This sequence encodes CASSRGQGGGSTDTQYF.

This sequence joins TRBV30 and TRBJ1-1; no clear D. The ends were cut back, 1 base at V and 1 base at J, with 7 bases in the middle. Germline values: CDR1 GTSNPN, CDR2 SVGIG (reference sequence). This CDR3 is 13 amino acids long. The CDR3 nucleotides read TGTGCCTGGAGTGCATGGAGGAACACTGAAGCTTTCTTT. This sequence encodes CAWSAWRNTEAFF.

This chain links TRBV14 with TRBJ2-4, with D hard to call. V lost 0 bases and J 9 bases, leaving 15 bases between the germline ends. Germline values: CDR1 SGHDN, CDR2 FVKESK. The CDR3 contains 15 residues. The CDR3 loop is CASSQDLQFNSIQYF. The CDR3 DNA reads TGTGCCAGCAGCCAAGATTTACAGTTCAATAGCATTCAGTACTTC.

The chain carries TRBV5-4 and TRBJ1-4; 10 bases fit TRBD1. Germline CDR1 is SGHNT and CDR2 is YYREEE (reference sequence). J was trimmed by 6 bases and V by 0 bases; bases with no gene match: 2. This CDR3 has 15 amino acids. CDR3 protein: CASSLGGTGDEKLFF. The DNA of the CDR3 is TGTGCCAGCAGCTTGGGCGGGACAGGGGATGAAAAACTGTTTTTT.

The V and J genes are TRBV5-1 and TRBJ2-1, with 7 bases fitting TRBD2. The CDR3 is 16 residues long. Trimming removed 4 bases from V and 0 bases from J; junction bases left unmatched: 7. The germline CDR1 and CDR2 sequences are SGHRS and YFSETQ. Written as DNA, the CDR3 is TGCGCCAGCAGCCCCCAGACTAGCAGCTCCTACAATGAGCAGTTCTTC. Its translation is CASSPQTSSSYNEQFF.

This rearrangement joins TRBV30 to TRBJ2-1, with TRBD1 matching over 10 bases. The length of the CDR3 is 12 residues. Trimming removed 3 bases from V and 8 bases from J; junction bases left unmatched: 1. In germline, CDR1 is GTSNPN, CDR2 SVGIG (reference sequence). In DNA form, the CDR3 reads TGTGCCTGGAGCGGACAGGGGGATGAGCAGTTCTTC. Its translation is CAWSGQGDEQFF.